Listed here are 3 T cell receptor beta chains from one sample, sequenced in a study of T-cell memory formation after mild COVID-19. TCRdb itself ran the 5' RACE reads through MiXCR, one entry per CDR3 protein. The sample carries approximately 210,000 distinct CDR3 sequences, approximately 30% recorded once. The material sequenced was PBMCs or a T cell subset sorted from them (not recorded which). These receptor sequences come from an adult woman who had mild COVID-19 (a few samples of this study predate the infection). Cell type and time point are not known.

Only a few counts were recorded for this clonotype. V and J are TRBV7-6 and TRBJ2-7; D unclear. Germline values: CDR1 SGHVS, CDR2 FNYEAQ. This CDR3 region has 14 residues. Trimming shortened V by 3 bases and J by 5 bases, and 14 bases separated the two germline ends. CDR3 coding DNA: TGTGCCAGCAGCTTTTCGGCCGGGTTCGACGAGCAGTACTTC. Encoded protein: CASSFSAGFDEQYF.

The V call is TRBV18, the J call TRBJ2-3; D is ambiguous. The CDR3 is made up of 15 amino acids. The germline V gene encodes CDR1 KGHSH and CDR2 LQKENI. Trimming took off 5 bases at V and 1 base at J, with 13 bases between the two ends. CDR3 protein: CASSSLNPRTDTQYF. The DNA for the CDR3 is TGTGCCAGCTCATCTCTGAATCCTCGCACAGATACGCAGTATTTT.

This chain uses TRBV5-1 with TRBJ1-1, with D uncertain. Germline CDR1 reads SGHRS; CDR2 reads YFSETQ. The CDR3 totals 14 residues. V lost 4 bases, J lost 1 base, and 11 bases lay in between. The chain's CDR3 is CASSPDPSNTEAFF. CDR3 in DNA: TGCGCCAGCAGCCCCGACCCGTCGAACACTGAAGCTTTCTTT.